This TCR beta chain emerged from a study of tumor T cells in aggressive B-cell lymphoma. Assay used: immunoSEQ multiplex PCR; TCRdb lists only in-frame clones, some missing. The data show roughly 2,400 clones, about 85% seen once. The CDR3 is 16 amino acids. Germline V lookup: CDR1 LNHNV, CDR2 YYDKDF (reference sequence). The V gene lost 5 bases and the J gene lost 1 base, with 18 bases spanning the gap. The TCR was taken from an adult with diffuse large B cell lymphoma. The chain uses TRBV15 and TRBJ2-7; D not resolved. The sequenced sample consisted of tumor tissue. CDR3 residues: CATSQSHQLLSYEQYF. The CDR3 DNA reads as TGTGCCACCAGCCAGTCCCATCAATTGCTTTCCTACGAGCAGTACTTC.